What follows are 9 T cell receptor beta chains derived from one specimen sequenced in a study of OX40 agonist ivuxolimab in advanced cancers. This table comes from immunoSEQ multiplex PCR, and its TCRdb copy is limited to in-frame clones, with some not included. The sample records 50,000 or so clones, approximately 81% being singletons. The specimen was CD4+ or CD8+ T cells sorted from blood, collected in a trial of the OX40 agonist ivuxolimab. These receptors all stem from an adult with an advanced solid tumor such as melanoma, head and neck, liver or kidney cancer.

J is TRBJ2-7 and V is TRBV19; either TRBD1 or TRBD2 may fit D (5 bases each). This CDR3 region has 15 residues. CDR1 is LNHDA, CDR2 SQIVND, per germline (reference sequence). Trimming pared 3 bases from V and 2 bases from J, leaving 14 bases between. CDR3 residues: CASSMAGRAPYEQYF. For the CDR3, the DNA is TGTGCCAGTAGTATGGCGGGCAGGGCCCCCTACGAGCAGTACTTC.

V and J are TRBV10-3 and TRBJ2-1, with TRBD2 identical over 12 bases. The ends lost 4 bases at V and 9 bases at J; junction bases unmatched: 10. Per the germline V gene, CDR1 is ENHRY and CDR2 is SYGVKD. CDR3 size: 16 residues. This CDR3 reads CAISGRLAGVSGEQFF. In DNA, the CDR3 is TGTGCCATCAGTGGTAGACTAGCGGGAGTAAGCGGTGAGCAGTTCTTC.

This clone was picked up one time. This chain joins TRBV6-4 and TRBJ2-7; D possibly corresponds to TRBD1 (5 bases). The CDR3 has 19 amino acids. Trimming shortened V by 6 bases and J by 0 bases, and 27 bases separated the two germline ends. Germline V lookup: CDR1 MRHNA, CDR2 SNTAGT. Here the CDR3 reads CASSRLVDKHPNFSYEQYF. The DNA for the CDR3 is TGTGCCAGCAGCCGACTGGTGGACAAACACCCAAATTTCTCCTACGAGCAGTACTTC.

This clone was counted only a few times. The rearrangement links TRBV28 to TRBJ1-2; D not certain. Trimming took off 3 bases at V and 0 bases at J, with 5 bases between the two ends. Germline-derived CDR1 and CDR2 are MDHEN and SYDVKM. The CDR3 runs to 13 residues. CDR3 amino acids: CASSLRSNYGYTF. The CDR3 DNA is TGTGCCAGCAGTTTGAGGTCTAACTATGGCTACACCTTC.

This chain joins TRBV14 and TRBJ2-1; D remains unclear. Germline-derived CDR1 and CDR2 are SGHDN and FVKESK. V was shortened by 6 bases and J by 8 bases, with 26 bases between the two germline ends. This CDR3 has 17 residues. CDR3 bases: TGTGCCAGCAGTCCCCGCTCAATTTCGTCGTTTATGGATGAGCAGTTCTTC. Its protein product is CASSPRSISSFMDEQFF.

The chain combines TRBV25-1 with TRBJ2-5; the match to TRBD1 covers 8 bases. Germline V gene data show CDR1 as MGHDK and CDR2 as SYGVNS. The CDR3 runs to 14 residues. V lost 9 bases, J lost 0 bases, and 6 bases stayed unmatched. DNA for the CDR3: TGTGCCAGTCTGACAGGGGAGAACCAAGAGACCCAGTACTTC. Its translation: CASLTGENQETQYF.

The chain combines TRBV5-1 with TRBJ2-5; D remains ambiguous. The CDR3 covers 15 residues. In germline, CDR1 is SGHRS, CDR2 YFSETQ. Trimming took off 0 bases at V and 4 bases at J, with 13 bases between the two ends. CDR3 loop: CASSLERPRGETQYF. CDR3 nucleotide sequence: TGCGCCAGCAGCTTGGAACGCCCCCGAGGAGAGACCCAGTACTTC.

The V and J genes are TRBV4-3 and TRBJ2-1, with D possibly TRBD1 on 6 matching bases. Germline V lookup: CDR1 LGHNA, CDR2 YSLEER. The V end lost 0 bases, the J end lost 13 bases, and 16 bases lay between the germline ends. This CDR3 has 14 residues. The CDR3 nucleotides read TGCGCCAGCAGCCAAGACTCAACGGCAGGGGAACAGTTCTTC. Encoded protein: CASSQDSTAGEQFF.

This clone was recorded a few times. The chain employs TRBV10-3 and TRBJ2-6, with D maybe TRBD2 (5 bases). The CDR3 extends over 16 amino acids. CDR1 and CDR2 from the germline V gene are ENHRY and SYGVKD. V was pared by 6 bases and J by 0 bases, with 12 bases between. The CDR3 region is CAISRVRGSGANVLTF. DNA for the CDR3: TGTGCCATCAGCCGAGTTCGGGGCTCTGGGGCCAACGTCCTGACTTTC.